This TCR beta chain was obtained from a study of T cell responses to AZD1222 COVID-19 vaccine. About this clone itself: Its specificity is unknown.

Study-wide points: Only six or seven AZD1222 recipients tested seropositive at baseline. Spike-wide vaccine-associated CD4 TCRs dominated at 160-218 and 743-854. The donor cohort was predominantly white British with a female majority, and clonal diversity may have been underestimated.

Measured with immunoSEQ multiplex PCR; TCRdb has only the in-frame clones, and not every one. This table holds tens of thousands of clones, 86% found once. Material: peripheral blood, obtained on day 0 of AZD1222 vaccination. The TCR sequence derives from an adult in good health.

The CDR3 here is CASSTAIGQGSGKLFF. The CDR3, as DNA: TGTGCCAGCAGTACCGCAATAGGACAGGGAAGTGGAAAACTGTTTTTT. The chain employs TRBV28 and TRBJ1-4; 8 bases fit TRBD1. Germline lookup yields CDR1 MDHEN and CDR2 SYDVKM. The CDR3 consists of 16 residues. The V and J ends lost 5 bases and 10 bases, in that order; junction bases with no gene match: 15.